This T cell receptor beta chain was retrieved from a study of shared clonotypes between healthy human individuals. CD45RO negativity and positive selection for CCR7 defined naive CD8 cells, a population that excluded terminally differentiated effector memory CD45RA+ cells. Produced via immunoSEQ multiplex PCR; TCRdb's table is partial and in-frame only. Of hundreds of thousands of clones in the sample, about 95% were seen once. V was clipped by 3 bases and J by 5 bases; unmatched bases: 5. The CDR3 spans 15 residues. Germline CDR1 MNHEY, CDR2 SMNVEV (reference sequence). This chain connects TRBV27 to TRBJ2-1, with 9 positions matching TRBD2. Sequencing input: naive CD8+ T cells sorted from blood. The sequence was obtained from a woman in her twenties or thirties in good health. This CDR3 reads CASSFGTSGHNEQFF. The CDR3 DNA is TGTGCCAGCAGTTTCGGTACTAGCGGGCACAATGAGCAGTTCTTC.